This T cell receptor beta chain was found in a study of early T cells in non-severe SARS-CoV-2 infection. Study results and limitations: Anti-spike CD8 responses were favored in VDJdb matching, and private and CD4 specificities were missed.

With regard to this clonotype: Its target is not known.

Trimming cost V 1 base and J 2 bases, with 16 bases left between them. Germline-derived CDR1 and CDR2 are SGHKS and YYEKEE (reference sequence). The CDR3 is made up of 16 amino acids. Separate cDNA molecules each had unique molecular identifiers attached to them. TCRdb reprocessed the 5' RACE reads via MiXCR and lists one record per CDR3 protein. The sample consists of about 48,000 distinct CDR3 sequences, about 7.8% of them appearing once. Sequencing input: whole blood. This clonotype originated in an adult who was a healthcare worker with PCR-confirmed SARS-CoV-2 infection or an uninfected control (not recorded which). This chain joins TRBV5-5 and TRBJ2-7, with a possible D match to TRBD1 (6 bases). The CDR3 DNA reads as TGTGCCAGCAGCTTGATCGCGCAGGGGAGCACCTACGAGCAGTACTTC. Its protein product is CASSLIAQGSTYEQYF.